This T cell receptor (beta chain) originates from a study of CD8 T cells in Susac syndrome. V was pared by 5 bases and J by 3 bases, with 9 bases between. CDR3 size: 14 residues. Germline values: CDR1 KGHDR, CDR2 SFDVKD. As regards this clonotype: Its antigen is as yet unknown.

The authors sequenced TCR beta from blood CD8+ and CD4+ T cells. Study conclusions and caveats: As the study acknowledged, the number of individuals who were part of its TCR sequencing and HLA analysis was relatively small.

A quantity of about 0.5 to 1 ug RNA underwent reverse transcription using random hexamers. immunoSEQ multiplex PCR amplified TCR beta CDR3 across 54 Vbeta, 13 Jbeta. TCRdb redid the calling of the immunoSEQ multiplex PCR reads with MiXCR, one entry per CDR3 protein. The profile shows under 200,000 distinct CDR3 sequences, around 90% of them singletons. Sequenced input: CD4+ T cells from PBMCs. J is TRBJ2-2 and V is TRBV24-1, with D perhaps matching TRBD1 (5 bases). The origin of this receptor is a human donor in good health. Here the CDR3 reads CATSGTPHTGELFF. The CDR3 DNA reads TGTGCCACCAGTGGGACACCCCACACCGGGGAGCTGTTTTTT.